The subject of this entry is one T cell receptor beta chain. Its recognized antigen is unknown. Per-base qualities were not stored, and no clone one base away is much larger. Its CDR3 holds 15 amino acids, cysteine through phenylalanine. The CDR3 DNA has 45 bases and is translated from base 1. Sequences MNHEY (CDR1) and SVGEGT (CDR2) are obtained from the germline V gene. V and J are truncated by 1 base and 2 bases respectively, leaving an intervening sequence of 11 bases. This sample was taken from a study of T cell responses to AZD1222 COVID-19 vaccine (dated by TCRdb to about 2021). Describing the broader study: TCR sequencing covered 230 to 250 trial participants: around 210 given two doses of AZD1222 and 26 given two doses of MenACWY control vaccine. Trial participants were enrolled into age subgroups of 18-55, 56-69 and 70-plus years, which contained around 150, 29 and 61 TCR-sequenced participants, respectively.

The paper as a whole reports these results and caveats: Epitopes outside the regions mutated in the B.1.351 and B.1.1.7 variants were reportedly recognized by nearly half of the unique spike-specific TCRs. Conclusions about previously exposed vaccinees are limited, since just five to seven AZD1222 recipients were seropositive for SARS-CoV-2 at baseline. Participants were mostly white British and included more females than males, and it was suggested by the authors that clonal diversity may have been underestimated. Because no samples from the day 14 peak response were available, repertoires could be characterized only after the peak T cell response. A significant rise in spike-specific TCR breadth and depth was observed after two AZD1222 doses relative to day 0 and relative to MenACWY recipients. The 56-69-year group was small, and its depth increase did not reach significance, likely because of low power. Vaccine-associated CD4 TCRs spanned the whole spike protein, with dominant responses in regions 160-218 and 743-854.

Taken with the paper, the label for time point translates to: about 28 days (+/-7) after the second vaccine dose. Because spike-specific TCR depth and breadth did not differ between the two schedules, AZD1222 recipients who got a second dose at roughly 4 weeks were pooled with those who got a second dose at roughly 12 weeks. Vaccinee samples came from UK trials COV001 and COV002, including a single-blind randomized controlled phase 2/3 trial of AZD1222 (ChAdOx1 nCoV-19) in healthy adults. Trial participant PBMC samples were collected at day 0 and day 28 after the second dose for TCRbeta chain sequencing. The CDR3 regions of human TCRbeta chains were analyzed by immunosequencing. For the original study's pipeline: TCRs in the repertoires were compared against a reference library of SARS-CoV-2-specific TCRs that had been generated with the MIRA antigen-specificity platform. Breadth was defined as the fraction of unique TCRs that were SARS-CoV-2-associated. Depth was defined as the fraction of total T cells that were SARS-CoV-2-associated. Using the MIRA data, each spike-specific TCR was mapped to the spike region that the TCR reacts to and placed in a CD4 or CD8 class. Log10-transformed breadth and depth values were compared by one-way ANOVA with Sidak's multiple comparisons tests. This is the immuneACCESS table as TCRdb keeps it, with only in-frame sequences that have V and J called. A part of the clones is gone; compared with another copy, unresolved V genes explain less than half, and the rest is unexplained. V, J and clone size reflect that table, while D and trimming were determined from the DNA. The sample yields roughly 170,000 clones; 85% to 95% were counted once. Clones ranked in the top ten supply around 1.5% of the sample.

The chain is made from TRBV6-2 or TRBV6-3 and TRBJ1-1, with the D gene call left open. The specimen was peripheral blood, collected 28 days after the second AZD1222 dose. The TCR originated in an adult who received the AZD1222 COVID-19 vaccine. The nucleotide sequence is given as TGTGCCAGCAGTTACTTCTCGGAGCCAAACACTGAAGCTTTCTTT. This translates into CASSYFSEPNTEAFF.